Below, one T cell receptor (beta chain) is given with its context. No antigen is known for it. This sample was included in a study of T-cell memory formation after mild COVID-19. From the 5' RACE reads, TCRdb called clonotypes with MiXCR, one entry per CDR3 protein. The sample gives 130,000 to 150,000 distinct CDR3 sequences, approximately 21% of which show up once; about 2% is in the top ten. Study-wide findings and caveats: Among clones contracting day 15 to 85, CD4/CD8 was balanced, whereas later expanders leaned CD4+.

Germline V gene sequence: CDR1 SGHRS, CDR2 YFSETQ. The V segment lost 4 bases and the J segment 3 bases; nucleotides outside the gene matches: 8. The CDR3 length is 16 residues. This sequence joins TRBV5-1 and TRBJ2-5; 11 bases agree with TRBD1. This receptor was identified in an adult woman who had mild COVID-19 (a few samples of this study predate the infection). Cell type and time point are not known. Material for sequencing was PBMCs or a T cell subset sorted from them (not recorded which). The CDR3 nucleotides are TGCGCCAGCAGCAAGTACCGGGACAGGGGGGAAGAGACCCAGTACTTC. Its translation is CASSKYRDRGEETQYF.